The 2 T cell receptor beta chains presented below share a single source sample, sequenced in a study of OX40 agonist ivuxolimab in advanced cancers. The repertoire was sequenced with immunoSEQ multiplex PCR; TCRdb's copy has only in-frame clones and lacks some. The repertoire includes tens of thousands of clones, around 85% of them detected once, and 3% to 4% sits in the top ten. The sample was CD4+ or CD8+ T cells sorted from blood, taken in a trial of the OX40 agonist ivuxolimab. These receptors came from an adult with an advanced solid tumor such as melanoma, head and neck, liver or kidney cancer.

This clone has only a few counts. The CDR3 bases are TGTGCCAGCAGGGGTCTAAACGAGCAGTACTTC. As protein: CASRGLNEQYF. The rearrangement links TRBV7-9 to TRBJ2-7; the D is unclear. CDR3 length: 11 residues. Germline V gene data show CDR1 as SEHNR and CDR2 as FQNEAQ (reference sequence). The V end lost 6 bases, the J end lost 5 bases, and 8 bases lay between the germline ends.

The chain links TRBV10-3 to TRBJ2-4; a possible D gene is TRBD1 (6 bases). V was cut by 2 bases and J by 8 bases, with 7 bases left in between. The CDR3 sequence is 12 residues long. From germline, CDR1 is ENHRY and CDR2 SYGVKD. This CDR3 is CAISEQGHIQYF. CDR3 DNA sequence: TGTGCCATCAGTGAGCAGGGGCACATTCAGTACTTC.